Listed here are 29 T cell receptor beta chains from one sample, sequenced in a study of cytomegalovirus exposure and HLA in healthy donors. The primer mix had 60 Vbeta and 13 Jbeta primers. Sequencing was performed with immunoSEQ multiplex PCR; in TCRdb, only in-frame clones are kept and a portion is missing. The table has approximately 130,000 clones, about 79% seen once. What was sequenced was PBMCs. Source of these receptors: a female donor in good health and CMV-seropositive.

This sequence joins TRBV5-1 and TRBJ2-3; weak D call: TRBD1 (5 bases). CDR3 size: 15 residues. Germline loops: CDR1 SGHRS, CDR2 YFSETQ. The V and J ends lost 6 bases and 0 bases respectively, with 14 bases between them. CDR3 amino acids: CASTSLGASTDTQYF. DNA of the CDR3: TGCGCCAGCACATCCCTAGGGGCAAGCACAGATACGCAGTATTTT.

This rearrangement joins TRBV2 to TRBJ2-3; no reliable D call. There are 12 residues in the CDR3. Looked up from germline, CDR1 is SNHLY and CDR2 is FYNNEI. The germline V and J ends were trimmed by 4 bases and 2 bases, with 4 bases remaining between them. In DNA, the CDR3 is TGTGCCAGCAGTGGGGCCACAGATACGCAGTATTTT. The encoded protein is CASSGATDTQYF.

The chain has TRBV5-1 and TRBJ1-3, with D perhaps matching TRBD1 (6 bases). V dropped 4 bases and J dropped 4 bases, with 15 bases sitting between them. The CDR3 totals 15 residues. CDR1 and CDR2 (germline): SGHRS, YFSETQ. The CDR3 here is CASSIHPGEGNTIYF. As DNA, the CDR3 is TGCGCCAGCAGCATACACCCAGGGGAAGGAAACACCATATATTTT.

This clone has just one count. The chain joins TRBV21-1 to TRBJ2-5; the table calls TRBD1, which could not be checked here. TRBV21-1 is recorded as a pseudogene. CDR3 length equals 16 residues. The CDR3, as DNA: TGTGCCAGCAGCGTGGGGCACAGAGCCGTACGAGAGACCCAGTACTTC. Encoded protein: CASSVGHRAVRETQYF.

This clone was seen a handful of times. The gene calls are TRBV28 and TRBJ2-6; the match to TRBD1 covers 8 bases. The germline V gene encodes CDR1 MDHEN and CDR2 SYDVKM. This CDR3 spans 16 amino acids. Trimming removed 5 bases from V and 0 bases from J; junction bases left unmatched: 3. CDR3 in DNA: TGTGCCAGCAGTACCGGGACAGGCTCTGGGGCCAACGTCCTGACTTTC. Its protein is CASSTGTGSGANVLTF. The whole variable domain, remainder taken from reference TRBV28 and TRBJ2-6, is DVKVTQSSRYLVKRTGEKVFLECVQDMDHENMFWYRQDPGLGLRLIYFSYDVKMKEKGDIPEGYSVSREKKERFSLILESASTNQTSMYLCASSTGTGSGANVLTFGAGSRLTVL.

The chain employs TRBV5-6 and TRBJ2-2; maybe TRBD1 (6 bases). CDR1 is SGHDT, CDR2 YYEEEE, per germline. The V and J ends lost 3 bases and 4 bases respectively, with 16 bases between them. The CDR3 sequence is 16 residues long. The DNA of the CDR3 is TGTGCCAGCAGCTCTACTCAGGGGATAGGCACCGGGGAGCTGTTTTTT. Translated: CASSSTQGIGTGELFF.

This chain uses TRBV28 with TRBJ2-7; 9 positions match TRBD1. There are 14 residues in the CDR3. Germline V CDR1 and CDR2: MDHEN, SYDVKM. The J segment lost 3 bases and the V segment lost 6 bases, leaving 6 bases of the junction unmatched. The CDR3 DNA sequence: TGTGCCAGCAGACGACAGGGGGTCAACTACGAGCAGTACTTC. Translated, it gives CASRRQGVNYEQYF.

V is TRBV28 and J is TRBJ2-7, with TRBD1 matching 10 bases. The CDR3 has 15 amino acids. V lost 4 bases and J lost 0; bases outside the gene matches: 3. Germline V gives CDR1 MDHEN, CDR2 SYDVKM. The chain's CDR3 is CASSSGDRGSYEQYF. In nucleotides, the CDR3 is TGTGCCAGCAGTTCAGGGGACAGGGGCTCCTACGAGCAGTACTTC.

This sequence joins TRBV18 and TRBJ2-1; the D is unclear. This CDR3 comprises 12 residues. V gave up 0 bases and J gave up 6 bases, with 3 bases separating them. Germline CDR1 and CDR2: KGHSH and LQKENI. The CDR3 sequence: CASSPPANEQFF. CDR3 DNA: TGTGCCAGCTCACCACCGGCCAATGAGCAGTTCTTC. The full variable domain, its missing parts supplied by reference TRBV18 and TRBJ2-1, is NAGVMQNPRHLVRRRGQEARLRCSPMKGHSHVYWYRQLPEEGLKFMVYLQKENIIDESGMPKERFSAEFPKEGPSILRIQQVVRGDSAAYFCASSPPANEQFFGPGTRLTVL.

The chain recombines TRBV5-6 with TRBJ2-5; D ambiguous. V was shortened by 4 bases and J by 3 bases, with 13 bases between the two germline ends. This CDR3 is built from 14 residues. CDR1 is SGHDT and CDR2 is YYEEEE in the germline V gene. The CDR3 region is CASSNGPGKETQYF. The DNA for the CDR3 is TGTGCCAGCAGCAACGGTCCAGGCAAAGAGACCCAGTACTTC.

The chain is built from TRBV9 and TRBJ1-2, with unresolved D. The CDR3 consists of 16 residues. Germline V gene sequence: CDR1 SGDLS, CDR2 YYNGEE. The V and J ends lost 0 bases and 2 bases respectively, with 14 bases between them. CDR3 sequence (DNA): TGTGCCAGCAGCGTAGCGGGTTCCAGTGGGAACTATGGCTACACCTTC. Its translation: CASSVAGSSGNYGYTF.

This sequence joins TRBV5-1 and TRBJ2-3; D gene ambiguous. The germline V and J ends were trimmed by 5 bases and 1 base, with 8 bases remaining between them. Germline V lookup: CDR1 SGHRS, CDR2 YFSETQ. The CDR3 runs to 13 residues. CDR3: CASRGQGTDTQYF. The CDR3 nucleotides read TGCGCCAGCAGGGGTCAGGGCACAGATACGCAGTATTTT.

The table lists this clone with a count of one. The CDR3 DNA sequence: TGTGCCAGCAGTCCACTACTAGCGCCCCAAGAGACCCAGTACTTC. Translated: CASSPLLAPQETQYF. This chain joins TRBV6-5 and TRBJ2-5; 7 nucleotides line up with TRBD2. The CDR3 runs 15 residues. CDR1 is MNHEY and CDR2 is SVGAGI in the germline V gene. Trimming took 5 bases from V and 1 from J; bases not matched to a gene: 7.

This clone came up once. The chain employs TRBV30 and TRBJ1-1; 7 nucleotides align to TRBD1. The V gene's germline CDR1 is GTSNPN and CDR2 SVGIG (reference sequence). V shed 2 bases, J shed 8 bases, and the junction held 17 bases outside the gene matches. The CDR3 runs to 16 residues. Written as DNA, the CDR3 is TGTGCCTGGAGTAGGGGGCAGGGGAGCGTCGCAACCGAAGCTTTCTTT. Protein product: CAWSRGQGSVATEAFF.

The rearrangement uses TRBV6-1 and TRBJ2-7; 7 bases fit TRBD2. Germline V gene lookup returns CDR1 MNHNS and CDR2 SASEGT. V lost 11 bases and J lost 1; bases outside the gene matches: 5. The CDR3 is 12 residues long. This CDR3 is CAGSGVSYEQYF. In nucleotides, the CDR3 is TGTGCCGGGAGCGGGGTTTCCTACGAGCAGTACTTC.

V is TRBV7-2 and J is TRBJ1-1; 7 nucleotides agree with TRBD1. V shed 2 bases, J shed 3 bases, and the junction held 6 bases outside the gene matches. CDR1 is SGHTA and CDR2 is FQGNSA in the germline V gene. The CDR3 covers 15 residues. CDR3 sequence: CASSLRADRDTEAFF. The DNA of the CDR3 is TGTGCCAGCAGCTTAAGAGCCGACAGGGACACTGAAGCTTTCTTT.

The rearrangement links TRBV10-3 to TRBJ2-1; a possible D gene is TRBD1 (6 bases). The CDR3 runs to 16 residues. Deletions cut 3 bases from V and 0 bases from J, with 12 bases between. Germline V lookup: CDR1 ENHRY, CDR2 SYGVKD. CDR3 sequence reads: CAISDPDRSSYNEQFF. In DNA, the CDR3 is TGTGCCATCAGTGACCCAGACAGGAGCTCCTACAATGAGCAGTTCTTC.

CDR3 sequence: CSVATTSGFSYEQYF. The CDR3 nucleotides are TGCAGCGTCGCGACGACTAGCGGGTTCTCCTACGAGCAGTACTTC. The chain uses TRBV29-1 and TRBJ2-7; 10 positions match TRBD2. The CDR3 consists of 15 residues. Germline V lookup: CDR1 SQVTM, CDR2 ANQGSEA. The trim removed 6 bases at V and 0 bases at J, leaving 8 bases unmatched.

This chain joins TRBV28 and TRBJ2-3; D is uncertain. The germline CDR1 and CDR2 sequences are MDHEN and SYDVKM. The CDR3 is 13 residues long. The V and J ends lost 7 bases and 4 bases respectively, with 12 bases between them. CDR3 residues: CASNTAYSDTQYF. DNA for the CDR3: TGTGCCAGCAATACAGCTTATTCAGATACGCAGTATTTT.

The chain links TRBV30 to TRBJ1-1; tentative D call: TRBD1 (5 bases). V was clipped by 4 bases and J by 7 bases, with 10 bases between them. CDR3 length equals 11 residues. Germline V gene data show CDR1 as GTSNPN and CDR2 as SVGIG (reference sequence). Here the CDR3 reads CAWTGGIEAFF. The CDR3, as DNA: TGTGCCTGGACGGGGGGAATTGAAGCTTTCTTT. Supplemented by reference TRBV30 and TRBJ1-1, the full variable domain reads SQTIHQWPATLVQPVGSPLSLECTVEGTSNPNLYWYRQAAGRGLQLLFYSVGIGQISSEVPQNLSASRPQDRQFILSSKKLLLSDSGFYLCAWTGGIEAFFGQGTRLTVV.

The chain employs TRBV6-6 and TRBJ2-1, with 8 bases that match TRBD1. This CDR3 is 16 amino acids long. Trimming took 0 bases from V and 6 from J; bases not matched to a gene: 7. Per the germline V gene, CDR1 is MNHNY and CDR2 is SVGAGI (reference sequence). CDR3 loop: CASSYSRDRNINEQFF. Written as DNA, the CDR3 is TGTGCCAGCAGTTACTCCCGGGACAGGAATATCAATGAGCAGTTCTTC.

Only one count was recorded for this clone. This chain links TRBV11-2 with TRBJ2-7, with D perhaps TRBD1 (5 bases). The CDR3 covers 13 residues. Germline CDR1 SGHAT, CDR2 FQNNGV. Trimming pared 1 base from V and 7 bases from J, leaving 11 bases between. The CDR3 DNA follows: TGTGCCAGCAGCTTAGGTATCCGACAGGAGCAGTACTTC. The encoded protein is CASSLGIRQEQYF.

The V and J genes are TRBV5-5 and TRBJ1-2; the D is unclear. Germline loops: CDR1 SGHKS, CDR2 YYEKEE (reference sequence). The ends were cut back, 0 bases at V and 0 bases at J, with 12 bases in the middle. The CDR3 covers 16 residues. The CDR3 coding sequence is TGTGCCAGCAGCTTGGACATGGAAGCGGCTAACTATGGCTACACCTTC. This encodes CASSLDMEAANYGYTF.

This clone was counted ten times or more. The CDR3 coding sequence is TGTGCCAGCAGCTTGGTACCGGGACAGGGTGCCCACGAGCAGTACTTC. This encodes CASSLVPGQGAHEQYF. The rearrangement uses TRBV5-6 and TRBJ2-7, with 9 bases identical to TRBD1. The CDR3 runs to 16 residues. Germline CDR1 reads SGHDT; CDR2 reads YYEEEE. Trimming cost V 0 bases and J 5 bases; bases outside gene matches: 9. Full variable domain (outside the CDR3, taken from reference TRBV5-6 and TRBJ2-7): DAGVTQSPTHLIKTRGQQVTLRCSPKSGHDTVSWYQQALGQGPQFIFQYYEEEERQRGNFPDRFSGHQFPNYSSELNVNALLLGDSALYLCASSLVPGQGAHEQYFGPGTRLTVT.

The CDR3 here is CASSPGTGATYEQYF. CDR3 bases: TGTGCCAGCAGTCCCGGGACAGGTGCTACCTACGAGCAGTACTTC. The chain carries TRBV6-1 and TRBJ2-5, with 8 bases fitting TRBD1. Matching the DNA end better, TRBJ2-7 makes the J call doubtful. Per the germline V gene, CDR1 is MNHNS and CDR2 is SASEGT. CDR3 length: 15 residues.

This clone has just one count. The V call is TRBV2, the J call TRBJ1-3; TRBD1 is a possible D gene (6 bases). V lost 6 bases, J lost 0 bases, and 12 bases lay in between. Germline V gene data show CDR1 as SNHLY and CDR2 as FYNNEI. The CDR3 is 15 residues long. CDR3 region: CASSGTLNSGNTIYF. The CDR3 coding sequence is TGTGCCAGCAGCGGGACACTCAACTCTGGAAACACCATATATTTT.

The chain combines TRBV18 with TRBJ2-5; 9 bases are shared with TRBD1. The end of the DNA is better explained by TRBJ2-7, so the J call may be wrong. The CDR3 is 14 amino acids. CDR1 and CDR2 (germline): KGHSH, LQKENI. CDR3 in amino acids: CASSPGQGYSEQYF. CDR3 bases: TGTGCCAGCTCACCGGGACAGGGTTACTCCGAGCAGTACTTC.

CDR3 nucleotides: TGTGCCAGCAGTCCACCCGGGACAGCTAATGAAAAACTGTTTTTT. This gives the protein CASSPPGTANEKLFF. V and J are TRBV27 and TRBJ1-4; TRBD1 matches at 7 bases. Germline assignment: CDR1 MNHEY and CDR2 SMNVEV (reference sequence). V gave up 5 bases and J gave up 3 bases; unmatched junction bases: 6. CDR3 length: 15 amino acids.

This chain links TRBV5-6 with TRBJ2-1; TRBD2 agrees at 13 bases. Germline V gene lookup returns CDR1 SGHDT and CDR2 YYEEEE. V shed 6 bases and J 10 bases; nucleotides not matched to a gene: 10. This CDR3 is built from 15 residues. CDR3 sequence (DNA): TGTGCCAGCATCGACGGACTAGCGGGAGTCTTAGAGCAGTTCTTC. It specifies CASIDGLAGVLEQFF.